One T cell receptor beta chain is described in this entry. The clone's antigen remains unknown. Nothing much larger sits one base from this clone, and base qualities are not available. Library method: the immunoSEQ multiplex PCR assay. As for how the authors treated the data: To diagnose cytomegalovirus status from the catalog of TCR beta chain sequences, a statistical classification framework was built. In TCRdb, the immuneACCESS table is reduced to in-frame sequences with V and J assigned. These tables do not hold every clone; where another copy was compared, an unresolved V gene accounts for under half, and the others remain unexplained. V, J and clone size are taken as reported in that table, and D and trimming were inferred from the DNA itself. Here the sample has about 92,000 clones; roughly 92% occur a single time. The top ten hold around 1.1% of the sample. This sample was included in a study of cytomegalovirus exposure and HLA in healthy donors (dated by TCRdb to 2015 to 2018). Describing the broader study: According to a later analysis, one platform produced both the roughly 120 validation repertoires and the 550 to 800 repertoires of the first cohort. To predict cytomegalovirus infection status, the study brought together high-throughput TCR immunosequencing, statistical association of individual TCRs with disease status, and machine learning. In addition to the first cohort of approximately 650 subjects, a separate validation cohort of under 150 different subjects was used. The study aimed to test whether cataloging public T cell receptors could reveal signatures of past pathogen exposure. General study outcomes and caveats: Of the cluster scores, around 95% were above 0 in a later analysis, which found that TCRs clustered in the first cohort also tended to co-occur in the approximately 130 validation repertoires. Across donors, most TCR sequences were observed very rarely, whereas some public TCRs were present in many individuals. The authors suggested that the approach could potentially be generalized to other disease states and immunological phenotypes. In vitro tests confirmed that three of the cytomegalovirus-associated TCR beta chains recognize cytomegalovirus antigens. The classifier was reported to diagnose cytomegalovirus status with high specificity and sensitivity in both the original cohort and the validation cohort. In the study, approximately 160 TCR beta chains were listed as associated with cytomegalovirus. All 120 or so repertoires were used to score co-occurrence in the validation cohort in a later analysis, because that analysis had no HLA typing for the cohort.

Donors formed part of the validation cohort, which comprised 120 subjects and was distinct from the first cohort of under 800 subjects. Based on the germline V gene, the CDR1 and CDR2 sequences are MNHEY and SVGAGI. The CDR3, from cysteine to phenylalanine, totals 10 residues. Just CDR3 DNA is preserved here, 30 bases in frame from base 1. Trimming at the junction amounts to 10 bases on V and 3 bases on J, and the germline ends lie 7 bases apart. The sequence is built from TRBV6-5 and TRBJ2-7; the D segment could be TRBD1, given 5 matching bases. Sequencing input: PBMCs. This receptor was identified in a woman younger than 45 in good health and CMV-seropositive. The CDR3 has the sequence CATGNYEQYF. The DNA sequence follows: TGTGCCACAGGGAACTACGAGCAGTACTTC.